This record concerns one T cell receptor beta chain sequence. CDR3 length: 15 amino acids. Germline assignment: CDR1 MNHNY and CDR2 SVGAGI (reference sequence). V lost 4 bases and J lost 4, with 14 bases in between. The sample originates from a study of blood T cell repertoires in COVID-19. Overall study: Acute and convalescent COVID-19 samples came from the United States, Italy and Spain. T cells, B-cell-depleted T cells, or PBMCs supplied cDNA or gDNA.

As originally analysed: Cell counts per sample came from amplifying reference gene primers. The data were produced by immunoSEQ multiplex PCR, yet TCRdb's version contains in-frame clones alone and is incomplete. V, J and clone size are taken as reported in that table, and D and trimming were inferred from the DNA itself. Seen here are more than 200,000 clones, 70% to 90% observed once, and the top ten hold around 2.5%. This clonotype was obtained from a woman in her 70s with active or convalescent COVID-19. Sequencing input: peripheral blood. This rearrangement joins TRBV6-6 to TRBJ1-5; D perhaps matches TRBD1 (6 bases). The CDR3 DNA is TGTGCCAGCAGTTCCCCGGGGGGCCCAAATCAGCCCCAGCATTTT. Protein sequence: CASSSPGGPNQPQHF.